The rows below give T cell receptor beta chains drawn from one sample of a study of blood T cell repertoires in COVID-19. Sequenced by immunoSEQ multiplex PCR; TCRdb stores in-frame clones only, minus some. The sample consists of fewer than 500,000 clones, roughly 89% of them appearing once. The sample was peripheral blood. These receptor sequences come from a man aged 18 to 29 with COVID-19, enrolled during active disease. The CDR3 runs from the conserved cysteine through the conserved F or W. Clone sizes are given selectively: once, few, many, or a class where the clone is expanded.

TRBV12-3/TRBV12-4	once	CASSFFVHTEAFF
TRBV10-3	NA	CAISESSGGTNIQYF
TRBV7-6	once	CASSSSLRTEAFF
TRBV5-1	few	CASSFSGVGYEQYF
TRBV6-5	NA	CATHPTGKGETQYF
TRBV7-6	NA	CASSSMGTDTQYF
TRBV25-1	NA	CASSESGTSGYNEQFF
TRBV2	NA	CASRATGIFNSPLHF
TRBV4-1	NA	CASSLGTGSGEQFF
TRBV19	NA	CASSIVISGANVLTF
TRBV19	once	CASSQLDRGTEAFF
TRBV5-4	NA	CASSLGRGLETYEAFF
TRBV5-4	once	CASSDRVANTGELFF
TRBV7-8	NA	CASSLERTSGWTDTQYF
TRBV14	NA	CASSQDRGETQYF
TRBV6-1	NA	CASSERGGDGYTF
TRBV2	NA	CASSVLDQPQHF
TRBV14	NA	CASSQTGTGLNTEAFF
TRBV5-7	NA	CASTHRIKDRASYNEQFF
TRBV12-5	once	CASGLAQGYEQYF
TRBV19	NA	CASSMGQGFGEQYF
TRBV11-2	NA	CASSLVGPNTGELFF